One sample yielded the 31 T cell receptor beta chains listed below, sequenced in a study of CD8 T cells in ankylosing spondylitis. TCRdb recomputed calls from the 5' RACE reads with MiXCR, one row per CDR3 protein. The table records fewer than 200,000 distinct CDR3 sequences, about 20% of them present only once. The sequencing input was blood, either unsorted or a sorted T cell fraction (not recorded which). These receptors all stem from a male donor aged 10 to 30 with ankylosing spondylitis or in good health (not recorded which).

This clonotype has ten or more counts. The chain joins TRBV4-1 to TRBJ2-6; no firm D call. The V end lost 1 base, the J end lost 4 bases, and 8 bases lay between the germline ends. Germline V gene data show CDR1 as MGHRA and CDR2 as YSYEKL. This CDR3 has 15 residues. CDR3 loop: CASSQVQLGANVLTF. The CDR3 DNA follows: TGCGCCAGCAGCCAAGTACAACTGGGGGCCAACGTCCTGACTTTC.

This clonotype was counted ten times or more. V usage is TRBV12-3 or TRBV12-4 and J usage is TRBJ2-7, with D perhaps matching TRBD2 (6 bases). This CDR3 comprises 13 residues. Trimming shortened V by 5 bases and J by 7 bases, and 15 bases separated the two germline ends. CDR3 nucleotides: TGTGCCAGCAGTCCCCAGGTAGCGGAAGAGCAGTACTTC. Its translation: CASSPQVAEEQYF.

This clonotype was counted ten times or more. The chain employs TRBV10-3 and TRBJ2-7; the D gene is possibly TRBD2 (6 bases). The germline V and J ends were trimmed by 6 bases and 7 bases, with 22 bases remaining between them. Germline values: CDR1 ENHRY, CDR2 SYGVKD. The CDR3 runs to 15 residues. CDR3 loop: CAISPDGGVMREQYF. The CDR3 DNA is TGTGCCATCAGCCCCGACGGGGGAGTAATGAGGGAGCAGTACTTC.

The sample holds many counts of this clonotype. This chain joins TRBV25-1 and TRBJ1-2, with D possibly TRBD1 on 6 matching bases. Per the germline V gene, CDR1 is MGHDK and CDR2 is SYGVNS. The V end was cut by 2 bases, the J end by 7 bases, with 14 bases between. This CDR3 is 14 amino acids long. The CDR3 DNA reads TGTGCCAGCAGTGAAGGGGGCGTGTTCAGTGGCTACACCTTC. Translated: CASSEGGVFSGYTF.

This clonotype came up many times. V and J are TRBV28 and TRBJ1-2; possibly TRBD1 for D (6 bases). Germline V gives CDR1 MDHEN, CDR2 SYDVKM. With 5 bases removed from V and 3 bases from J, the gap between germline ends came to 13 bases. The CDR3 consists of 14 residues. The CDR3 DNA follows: TGTGCCAGCAGTCCGACGGGACAATACTATGGCTACACCTTC. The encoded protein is CASSPTGQYYGYTF.

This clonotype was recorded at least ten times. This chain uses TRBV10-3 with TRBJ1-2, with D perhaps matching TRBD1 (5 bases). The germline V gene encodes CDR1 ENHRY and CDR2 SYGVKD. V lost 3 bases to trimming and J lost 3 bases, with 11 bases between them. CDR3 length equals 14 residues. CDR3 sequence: CAISDGAGDYGYTF. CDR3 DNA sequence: TGTGCCATCAGTGACGGTGCGGGGGACTATGGCTACACCTTC.

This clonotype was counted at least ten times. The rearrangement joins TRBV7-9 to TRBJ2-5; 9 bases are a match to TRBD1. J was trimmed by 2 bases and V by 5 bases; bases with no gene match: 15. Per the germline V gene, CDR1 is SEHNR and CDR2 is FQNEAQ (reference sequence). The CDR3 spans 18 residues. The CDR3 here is CASSNVQGQGEVQETQYF. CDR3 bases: TGTGCCAGCAGCAATGTCCAGGGACAGGGAGAAGTACAAGAGACCCAGTACTTC.

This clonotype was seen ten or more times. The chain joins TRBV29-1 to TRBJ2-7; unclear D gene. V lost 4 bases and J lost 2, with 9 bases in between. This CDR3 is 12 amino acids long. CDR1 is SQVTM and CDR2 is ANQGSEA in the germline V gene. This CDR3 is CSVGDTTYEQYF. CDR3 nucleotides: TGCAGCGTTGGGGATACCACCTACGAGCAGTACTTC.

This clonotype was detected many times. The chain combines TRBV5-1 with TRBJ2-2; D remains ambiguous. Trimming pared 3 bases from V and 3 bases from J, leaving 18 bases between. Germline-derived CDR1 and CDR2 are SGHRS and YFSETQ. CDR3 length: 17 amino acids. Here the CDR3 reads CASSSPIVPPDTGELFF. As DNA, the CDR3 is TGCGCCAGCAGCTCGCCGATAGTTCCCCCGGACACCGGGGAGCTGTTTTTT. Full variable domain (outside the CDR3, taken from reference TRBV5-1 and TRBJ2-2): KAGVTQTPRYLIKTRGQQVTLSCSPISGHRSVSWYQQTPGQGLQFLFEYFSETQRNKGNFPGRFSGRQFSNSRSEMNVSTLELGDSALYLCASSSPIVPPDTGELFFGEGSRLTVL.

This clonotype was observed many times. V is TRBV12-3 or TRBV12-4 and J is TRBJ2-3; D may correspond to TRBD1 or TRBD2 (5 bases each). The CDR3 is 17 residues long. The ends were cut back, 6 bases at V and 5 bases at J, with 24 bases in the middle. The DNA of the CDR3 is TGTGCCAGCAGCCGAGCCGTGCTTTCGGTGGGGGTAGATACGCAGTATTTT. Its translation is CASSRAVLSVGVDTQYF.

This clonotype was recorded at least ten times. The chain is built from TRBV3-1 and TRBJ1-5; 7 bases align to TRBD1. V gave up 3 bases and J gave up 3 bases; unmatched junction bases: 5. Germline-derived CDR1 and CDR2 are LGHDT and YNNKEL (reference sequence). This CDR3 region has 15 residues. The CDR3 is CASSHRTGLNQPQHF. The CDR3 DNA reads TGTGCCAGCAGCCACCGGACAGGACTCAATCAGCCCCAGCATTTT. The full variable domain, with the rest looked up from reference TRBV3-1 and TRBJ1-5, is DTAVSQTPKYLVTQMGNDKSIKCEQNLGHDTMYWYKQDSKKFLKIMFSYNNKELIINETVPNRFSPKSPDKAHLNLHINSLELGDSAVYFCASSHRTGLNQPQHFGDGTRLSIL.

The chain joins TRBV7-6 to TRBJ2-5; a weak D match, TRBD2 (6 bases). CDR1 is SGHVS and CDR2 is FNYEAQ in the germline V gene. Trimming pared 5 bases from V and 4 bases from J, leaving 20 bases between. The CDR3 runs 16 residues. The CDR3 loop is CASSTNFRAAGETQYF. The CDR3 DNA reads TGTGCCAGCAGCACTAACTTTCGGGCAGCGGGAGAGACCCAGTACTTC.

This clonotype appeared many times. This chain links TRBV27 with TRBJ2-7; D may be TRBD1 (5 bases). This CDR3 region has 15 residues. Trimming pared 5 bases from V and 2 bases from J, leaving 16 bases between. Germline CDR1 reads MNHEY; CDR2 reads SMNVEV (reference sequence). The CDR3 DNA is TGTGCCAGCAGTCACCGTGAGACAGAAACCTACGAGCAGTACTTC. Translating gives CASSHRETETYEQYF.

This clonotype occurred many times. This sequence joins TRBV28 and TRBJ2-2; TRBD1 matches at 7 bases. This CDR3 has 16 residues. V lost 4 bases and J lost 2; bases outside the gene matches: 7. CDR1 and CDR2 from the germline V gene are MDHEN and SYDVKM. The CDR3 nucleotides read TGTGCCAGCAGTTCCGCCCACAGGGGAAACACCGGGGAGCTGTTTTTT. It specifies CASSSAHRGNTGELFF.

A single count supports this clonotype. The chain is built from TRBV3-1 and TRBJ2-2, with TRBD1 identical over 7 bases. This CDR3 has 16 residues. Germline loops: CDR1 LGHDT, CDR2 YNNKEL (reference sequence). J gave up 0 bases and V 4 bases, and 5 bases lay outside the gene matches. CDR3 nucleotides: TGTGCCAGCAGCCCAAGGGGACAGCCGAACACCGGGGAGCTGTTTTTT. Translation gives CASSPRGQPNTGELFF.

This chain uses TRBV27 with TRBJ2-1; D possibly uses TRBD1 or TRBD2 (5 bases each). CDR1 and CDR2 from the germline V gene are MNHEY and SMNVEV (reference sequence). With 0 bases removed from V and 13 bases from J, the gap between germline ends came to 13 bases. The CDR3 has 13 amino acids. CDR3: CASSLSARDPQFF. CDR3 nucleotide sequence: TGTGCCAGCAGTTTATCAGCCCGGGACCCACAGTTCTTC.

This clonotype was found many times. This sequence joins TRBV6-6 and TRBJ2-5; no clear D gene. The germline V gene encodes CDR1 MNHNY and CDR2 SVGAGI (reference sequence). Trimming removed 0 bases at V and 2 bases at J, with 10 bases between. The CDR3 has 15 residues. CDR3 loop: CASSYSNKVQETQYF. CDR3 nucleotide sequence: TGTGCCAGCAGTTACTCGAATAAGGTGCAAGAGACCCAGTACTTC.

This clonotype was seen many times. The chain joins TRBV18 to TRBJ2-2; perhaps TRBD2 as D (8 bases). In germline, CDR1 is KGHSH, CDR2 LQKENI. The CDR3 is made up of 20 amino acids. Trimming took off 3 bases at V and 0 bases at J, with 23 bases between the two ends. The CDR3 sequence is CASSPPGTAGVLTNTGELFF. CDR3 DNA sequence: TGTGCCAGCTCACCCCCCGGGACAGCGGGAGTTTTAACGAACACCGGGGAGCTGTTTTTT.

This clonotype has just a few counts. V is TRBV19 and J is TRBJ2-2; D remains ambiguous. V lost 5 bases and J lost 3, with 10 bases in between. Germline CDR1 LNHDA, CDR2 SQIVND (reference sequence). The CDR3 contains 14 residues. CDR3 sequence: CASSAAFYTGELFF. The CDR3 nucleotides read TGTGCCAGTAGTGCCGCCTTCTACACCGGGGAGCTGTTTTTT.

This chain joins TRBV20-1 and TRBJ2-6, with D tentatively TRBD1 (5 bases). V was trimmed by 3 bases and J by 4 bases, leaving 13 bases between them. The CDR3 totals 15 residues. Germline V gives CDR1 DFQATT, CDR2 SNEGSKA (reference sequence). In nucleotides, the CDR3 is TGCAGTGCTAGTAATCCAGGGCCCGGGGCCAACGTCCTGACTTTC. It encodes CSASNPGPGANVLTF.

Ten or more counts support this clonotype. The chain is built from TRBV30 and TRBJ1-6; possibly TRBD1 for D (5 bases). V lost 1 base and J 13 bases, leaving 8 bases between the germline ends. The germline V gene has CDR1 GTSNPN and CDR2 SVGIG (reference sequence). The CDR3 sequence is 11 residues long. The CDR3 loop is CAWSAQGPLHF. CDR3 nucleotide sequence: TGTGCCTGGAGTGCCCAGGGCCCCCTCCACTTT.

CDR3 amino acids: CASSLSQLTATGELFF. The CDR3 nucleotides read TGTGCCAGCAGCTTGTCACAATTAACAGCCACCGGGGAGCTGTTTTTT. The chain has TRBV5-5 and TRBJ2-2; D gene unclear. Trimming left V 1 base short and J 4 bases short, with 14 bases between. The CDR3 covers 16 residues. From germline, CDR1 is SGHKS and CDR2 YYEKEE (reference sequence).

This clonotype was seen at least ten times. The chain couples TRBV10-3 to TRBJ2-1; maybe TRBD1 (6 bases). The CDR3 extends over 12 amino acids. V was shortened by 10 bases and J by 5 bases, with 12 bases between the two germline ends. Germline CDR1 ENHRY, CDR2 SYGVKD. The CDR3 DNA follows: TGTGCCAATGGGAAGGGGGACAATGAGCAGTTCTTC. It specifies CANGKGDNEQFF.

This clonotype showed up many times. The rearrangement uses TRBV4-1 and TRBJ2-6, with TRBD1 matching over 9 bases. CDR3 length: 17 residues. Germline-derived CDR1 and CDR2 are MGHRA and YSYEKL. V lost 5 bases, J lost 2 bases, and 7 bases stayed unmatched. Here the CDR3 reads CASSKGTGRTGANVLTF. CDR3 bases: TGCGCCAGCAGCAAAGGGACAGGGCGAACTGGGGCCAACGTCCTGACTTTC.

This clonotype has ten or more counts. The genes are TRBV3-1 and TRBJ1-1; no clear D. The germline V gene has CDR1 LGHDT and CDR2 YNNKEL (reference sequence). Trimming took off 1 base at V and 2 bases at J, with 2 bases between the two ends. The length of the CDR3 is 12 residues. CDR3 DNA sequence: TGTGCCAGCAGCCAAGGAAACACTGAAGCTTTCTTT. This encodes CASSQGNTEAFF.

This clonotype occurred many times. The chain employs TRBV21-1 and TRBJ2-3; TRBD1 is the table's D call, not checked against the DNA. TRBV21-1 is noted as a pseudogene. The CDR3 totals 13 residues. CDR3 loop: CASSKGGADTQYF. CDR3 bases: TGTGCCAGCAGCAAGGGCGGGGCCGATACGCAGTATTTT.

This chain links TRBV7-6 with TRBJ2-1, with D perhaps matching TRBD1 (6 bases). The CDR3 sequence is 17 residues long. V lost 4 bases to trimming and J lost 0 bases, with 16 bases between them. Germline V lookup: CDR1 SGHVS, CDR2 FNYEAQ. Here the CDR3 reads CASSSSGTSSSYNEQFF. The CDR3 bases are TGTGCCAGCAGCTCGTCCGGGACATCGAGCTCCTACAATGAGCAGTTCTTC.

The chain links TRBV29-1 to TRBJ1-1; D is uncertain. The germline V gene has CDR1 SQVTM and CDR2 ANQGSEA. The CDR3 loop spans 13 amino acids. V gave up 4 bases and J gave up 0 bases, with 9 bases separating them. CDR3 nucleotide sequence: TGCAGCGTTGCACGGATCATGAACACTGAAGCTTTCTTT. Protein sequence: CSVARIMNTEAFF.

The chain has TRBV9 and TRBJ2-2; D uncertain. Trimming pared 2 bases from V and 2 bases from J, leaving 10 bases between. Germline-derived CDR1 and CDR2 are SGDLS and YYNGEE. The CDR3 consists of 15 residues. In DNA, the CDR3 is TGTGCCAGCAGCGTGCTTACAGACAACACCGGGGAGCTGTTTTTT. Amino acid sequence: CASSVLTDNTGELFF.

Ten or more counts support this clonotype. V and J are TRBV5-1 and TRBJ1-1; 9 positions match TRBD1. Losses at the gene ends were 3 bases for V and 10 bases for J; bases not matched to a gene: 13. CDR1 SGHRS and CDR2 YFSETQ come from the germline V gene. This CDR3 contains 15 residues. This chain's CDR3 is CASSSIQGAGLGAFF. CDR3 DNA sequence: TGCGCCAGCAGCTCTATACAGGGGGCGGGTTTAGGAGCTTTCTTT.

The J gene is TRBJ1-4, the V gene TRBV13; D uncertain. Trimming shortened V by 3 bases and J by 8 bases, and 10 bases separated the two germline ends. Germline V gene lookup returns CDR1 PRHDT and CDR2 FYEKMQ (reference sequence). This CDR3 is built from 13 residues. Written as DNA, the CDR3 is TGTGCCAGCAGCTTCCACCCCGCGGAAAAACTGTTTTTT. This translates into CASSFHPAEKLFF.